The rows below give T cell receptor beta chains drawn from one sample of a study of T cells after yellow fever vaccination. TCRdb ran MiXCR on the 5' RACE reads and lists one entry per CDR3 protein. The data contain some 250,000 distinct CDR3 sequences, about 7% of them singletons. The sample consisted of CD4+ T cells sorted from PBMCs, taken 15 days after the yellow fever booster vaccination. The receptor set was obtained from a young man who received the YFV17D yellow fever vaccine. Both conserved end residues are part of each CDR3. The D gene is left open where the match is weak. The size of a clone is reported for some rows only, either as once, few or many, or as a class for expanded clones.

clone_size,v_call,j_call,d_call,cdr3_nt,cdr3_aa
NA,TRBV5-1,TRBJ2-3,TRBD2,TGCGCCAGCAGTGGCGGGAGGGCCCGGGATACGCAGTATTTT,CASSGGRARDTQYF
few,TRBV4-3,TRBJ2-2,TRBD2,TGCGCCAGCACTCCGGGACTACCGGGTTCCGGGGAGCTGTTTTTT,CASTPGLPGSGELFF
NA,TRBV12-3/TRBV12-4,TRBJ1-2,TRBD1,TGTGCCAGCAGCCCACGGACAGGGACTAGCGGCTACACCTTC,CASSPRTGTSGYTF
many,TRBV20-1,TRBJ2-3,NA,TGCAGTGCTAGCGGCGCATACGCAGATACGCAGTATTTT,CSASGAYADTQYF
many,TRBV29-1,TRBJ2-5,NA,TGCAGCGTTCTTGGCGGGGGCGAGGAGACCCAGTACTTC,CSVLGGGEETQYF
NA,TRBV30,TRBJ2-1,TRBD2,TGTGCCTGGAGTGTACGCTACAGCGGGAGCTCCTACAATGAGCAGTTCTTC,CAWSVRYSGSSYNEQFF
few,TRBV7-9,TRBJ2-6,NA,TGTGCCAGCACATCAGGGTTCTCTGGGGCCAACGTCCTGACTTTC,CASTSGFSGANVLTF
few,TRBV18,TRBJ2-1,NA,TGTGCCAGCTCCCTCCGGGGGTTCAATGAGCAGTTCTTC,CASSLRGFNEQFF
NA,TRBV6-5,TRBJ1-2,TRBD1,TGTGCCACAAAATACAGCACAGGGGGGGGATATGGCTACACCTTC,CATKYSTGGGYGYTF
NA,TRBV4-3,TRBJ2-2,NA,TGCGCCAGCAGCCAAGCCCCGACCGCCCGAGTCACCGGGGAGCTGTTTTTT,CASSQAPTARVTGELFF
few,TRBV20-1,TRBJ1-5,NA,TGCAGTGCTCCTCGGACGATTCTAGGTGGCCCCCAGCATTTT,CSAPRTILGGPQHF
NA,TRBV7-8,TRBJ1-4,TRBD1,TGTGCCAGCAGCTTAGCCAGGGGGCTGGATGAAAAACTGTTTTTT,CASSLARGLDEKLFF
NA,TRBV6-5,TRBJ1-4,TRBD1,TGTGCCAGCAGTAGTACCCGGGACAGTCTGTTTTTT,CASSSTRDSLFF
NA,TRBV18,TRBJ2-7,NA,TGTGCCAGCTCACCAGCCCAGAACTACGAGCAGTACTTC,CASSPAQNYEQYF
NA,TRBV3-1,TRBJ2-1,TRBD2,TGTGCCTGCTCCCAAGGGTTCCTAGCGGGAGGGGGGAATGAGCAGTTCTTC,CACSQGFLAGGGNEQFF
many,TRBV2,TRBJ2-7,NA,TGTGCCAGCAGTTCACCGGGCGGTGGGAGCTCCTACGAGCAGTACTTC,CASSSPGGGSSYEQYF
many,TRBV11-2,TRBJ2-2,NA,TGTGCCAGCAACTTACAGAACACCGGGGAGCTGTTTTTT,CASNLQNTGELFF
few,TRBV5-1,TRBJ2-1,NA,TGCGCCAGCAGCCCCGACTTAACCTACAATGAGCAGTTCTTC,CASSPDLTYNEQFF
NA,TRBV15,TRBJ1-3,NA,TGTGCCACCAGCAGAGATCCAGGGCCTGGAAACACCATATATTTT,CATSRDPGPGNTIYF
NA,TRBV5-1,TRBJ2-3,NA,TGCGCCAGCAGCTTGCGGCAGGTGGCCCCACAGGAGACAGATACGCAGTATTTT,CASSLRQVAPQETDTQYF
many,TRBV6-5,TRBJ1-1,NA,TGTGCCAGCAGTTATCGGATAAACACTGAAGCTTTCTTT,CASSYRINTEAFF
NA,TRBV5-1,TRBJ2-3,NA,TGCGCCAGCAGCTCCCGGACAGACACAGATACGCAGTATTTT,CASSSRTDTDTQYF
few,TRBV3-1,TRBJ2-1,TRBD2,TGTGCCAGCAGCCATCGGAGGGGACTAGCGGGGGGCTACAATGAGCAGTTCTTC,CASSHRRGLAGGYNEQFF
NA,TRBV29-1,TRBJ2-2,NA,TGCAGCGTAAGCCCGAACACCGGGGAGCTGTTTTTT,CSVSPNTGELFF
many,TRBV30,TRBJ1-1,NA,TGTGCCTGGAGTGTGGGACCGGCGGCTTTCTTT,CAWSVGPAAFF
NA,TRBV3-1,TRBJ2-7,TRBD2,TGTGCCAGCAGCCTACGGGGGGGGCGGATTTACGAGCAGTACTTC,CASSLRGGRIYEQYF
many,TRBV5-1,TRBJ2-5,NA,TGCGCCAGCAGCGCGCTTGAATACGAAGAGACCCAGTACTTC,CASSALEYEETQYF
few,TRBV7-2,TRBJ2-1,NA,TGTGCCAGCAGCTTGGCAGATGAGCAGTTCTTC,CASSLADEQFF
NA,TRBV19,TRBJ2-3,TRBD2,TGTGCCAGTAGTATCCGAGCGGGATTCCCAGATACGCAGTATTTT,CASSIRAGFPDTQYF